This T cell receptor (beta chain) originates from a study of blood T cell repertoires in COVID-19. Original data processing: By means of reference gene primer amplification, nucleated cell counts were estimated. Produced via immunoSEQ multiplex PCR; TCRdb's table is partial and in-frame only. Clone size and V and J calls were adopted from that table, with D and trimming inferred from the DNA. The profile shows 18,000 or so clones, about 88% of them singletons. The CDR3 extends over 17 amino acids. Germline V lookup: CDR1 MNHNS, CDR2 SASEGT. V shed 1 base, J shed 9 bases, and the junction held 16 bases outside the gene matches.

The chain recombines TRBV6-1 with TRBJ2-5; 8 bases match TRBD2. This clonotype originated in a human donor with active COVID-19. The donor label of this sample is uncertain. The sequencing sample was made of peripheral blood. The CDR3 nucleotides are TGTGCCAGCAGTGAAGATTTGAAGCGGGGGTTTTCCTATCCCCAGTACTTC. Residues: CASSEDLKRGFSYPQYF.